Here is one T cell receptor (beta chain) with its context. The record originates from a study of T cells after yellow fever vaccination. TCRdb reprocessed the 5' RACE reads via MiXCR and lists one record per CDR3 protein. The data show some 600,000 distinct CDR3 sequences, with about 12% seen just once and about 15% held by the top ten. The V gene's germline CDR1 is MNHNS and CDR2 SASEGT. There are 17 residues in the CDR3. Trimming took 6 bases from V and 3 from J; bases not matched to a gene: 10. This receptor was obtained from a man aged 25-45 years who received the YFV17D yellow fever vaccine. This material consisted of PBMCs, taken on the day of the yellow fever booster vaccination. The genes are TRBV6-1 and TRBJ1-5; 11 bases match TRBD1. CDR3 loop: CASSLGQGAANNQPQHF. In DNA, the CDR3 is TGTGCCAGCAGCCTCGGACAGGGGGCGGCAAACAATCAGCCCCAGCATTTT.